The 10 T cell receptor beta chains presented below share a single source sample, sequenced in a study of T cell responses to AZD1222 COVID-19 vaccine. Repertoires were generated with immunoSEQ multiplex PCR, while TCRdb's copy carries only in-frame clones and drops some. The sample records more than 90,000 clones, more than 75% being singletons. This material consisted of peripheral blood, taken 28 days after the second AZD1222 dose. The receptors derive from an adult who received the AZD1222 COVID-19 vaccine.

The chain carries TRBV25-1 and TRBJ2-2; D is perhaps TRBD1 (6 bases). Germline V gene lookup returns CDR1 MGHDK and CDR2 SYGVNS. The CDR3 contains 12 residues. CDR3 amino acids: CATQGPAGELFF. For the CDR3, the DNA is TGTGCAACGCAGGGGCCGGCCGGGGAGCTGTTTTTT.

This clone has just a few counts. This specimen includes other DNA sequences encoding the same CDR3. J is TRBJ2-3 and V is TRBV18; D gene uncertain. Trimming left V 5 bases short and J 0 bases short, with 3 bases between. The CDR3 covers 12 residues. CDR1 KGHSH and CDR2 LQKENI come from the germline V gene. CDR3 residues: CASSTSTDTQYF. The DNA for the CDR3 is TGTGCCAGCTCAACTAGCACAGATACGCAGTATTTT.

This clone was detected once. This rearrangement joins TRBV9 to TRBJ2-7; D perhaps matches TRBD2 (5 bases). The CDR3 has 14 amino acids. The V and J ends lost 3 bases and 1 base respectively, with 11 bases between them. Per germline, CDR1 SGDLS and CDR2 YYNGEE. The CDR3 DNA reads TGTGCCAGCAGCGCGGGATGGGAGTCCTACGAGCAGTACTTC. Amino acids: CASSAGWESYEQYF.

The chain employs TRBV4-3 and TRBJ1-1, with D hard to call. In germline, CDR1 is LGHNA, CDR2 YSLEER. The CDR3 loop spans 14 amino acids. Between the trimmed V and J ends, which lost 2 bases and 1 base, there was a span of 8 bases. CDR3: CASSQSGKNTEAFF. The CDR3 coding sequence is TGCGCCAGCAGCCAATCTGGGAAGAACACTGAAGCTTTCTTT.

The genes are TRBV19 and TRBJ2-3, with 8 bases that match TRBD1. In germline, CDR1 is LNHDA, CDR2 SQIVND (reference sequence). CDR3 length: 15 residues. V was pared by 10 bases and J by 2 bases, with 11 bases of the junction left unmatched. The CDR3 spells CANPEGDRFTDTQYF. The CDR3 DNA follows: TGTGCCAACCCTGAAGGGGACAGGTTCACAGATACGCAGTATTTT. The full variable domain, with the rest looked up from reference TRBV19 and TRBJ2-3, is DGGITQSPKYLFRKEGQNVTLSCEQNLNHDAMYWYRQDPGQGLRLIYYSQIVNDFQKGDIAEGYSVSREKKESFPLTVTSAQKNPTAFYLCANPEGDRFTDTQYFGPGTRLTVL.

This rearrangement joins TRBV12-5 to TRBJ2-4; D unresolved. The germline V and J ends were trimmed by 0 bases and 5 bases, with 8 bases remaining between them. This CDR3 has 14 residues. Germline CDR1 LGHNT, CDR2 FRNRAP. CDR3 sequence reads: CASGLVRVQNIQYF. CDR3 bases: TGTGCTAGTGGTTTGGTACGGGTCCAAAACATTCAGTACTTC.

The J gene is TRBJ2-2, the V gene TRBV7-8; 12 nucleotides agree with TRBD2. CDR3 length: 15 amino acids. After removal of 7 bases from V and 5 bases from J, the junction contained 5 bases not matched to a gene. Germline-derived CDR1 and CDR2 are SGHVS and FQNEAQ. The CDR3 DNA reads TGTGCCAGCATCCAACTAGCGGGAGGAACCGGGGAGCTGTTTTTT. Its protein product is CASIQLAGGTGELFF.

V gene TRBV7-9 combines with J gene TRBJ2-7, with D hard to call. The length of the CDR3 is 12 residues. The germline V gene has CDR1 SEHNR and CDR2 FQNEAQ (reference sequence). Deletions cut 4 bases from V and 4 bases from J, with 8 bases between. The CDR3 loop reads CASSSTEYEQYF. CDR3 bases: TGTGCCAGCAGCTCTACAGAGTACGAGCAGTACTTC.

The rearrangement uses TRBV5-6 and TRBJ2-2, with TRBD2 identical over 14 bases. This CDR3 region has 16 residues. The J segment lost 7 bases and the V segment lost 6 bases, leaving 8 bases of the junction unmatched. Germline CDR1 reads SGHDT; CDR2 reads YYEEEE. The CDR3 DNA reads as TGTGCCAGCACCCGACTAGCGGGAGGGCTTTTCGGGGAGCTGTTTTTT. Translation gives CASTRLAGGLFGELFF.

CDR3 in amino acids: CASSLTLGLAGGTDTQYF. Here the CDR3 DNA reads TGTGCCAGCAGCTTAACCCTAGGGCTAGCGGGAGGCACAGATACGCAGTATTTT. The rearrangement links TRBV7-3 to TRBJ2-3; 10 bases map to TRBD2. The CDR3 has 18 amino acids. Germline CDR1 and CDR2: SGHTA and FQGTGA. Germline trimming cut 0 bases from V and 1 base from J; bases unmatched to any gene: 7.